This TCR beta chain was profiled in a study of chemoradiotherapy in HPV16-positive cancers. Broader study findings: Only a couple of HPV16-positive patients supplied the functional HPV-specificity definition.

Sequenced by immunoSEQ multiplex PCR; TCRdb stores in-frame clones only, minus some. The sample contains roughly 12,000 clones, around 71% of which appear only once. V dropped 4 bases and J dropped 5; count of bases not matched to a gene: 6. The germline CDR1 and CDR2 sequences are SGHRS and YFSETQ. CDR3 length equals 14 residues. As regards this clone: Its antigen is still unknown.

This sample was taken from a patient who underwent chemoradiotherapy. The receptor was derived from a human donor with HPV-associated anogenital cancer. The V gene is TRBV5-1, the J gene TRBJ2-5; 9 nucleotides match TRBD1. In DNA, the CDR3 is TGCGCCAGCAGCACGGGACAGGGAATGGAGACCCAGTACTTC. This codes for CASSTGQGMETQYF.